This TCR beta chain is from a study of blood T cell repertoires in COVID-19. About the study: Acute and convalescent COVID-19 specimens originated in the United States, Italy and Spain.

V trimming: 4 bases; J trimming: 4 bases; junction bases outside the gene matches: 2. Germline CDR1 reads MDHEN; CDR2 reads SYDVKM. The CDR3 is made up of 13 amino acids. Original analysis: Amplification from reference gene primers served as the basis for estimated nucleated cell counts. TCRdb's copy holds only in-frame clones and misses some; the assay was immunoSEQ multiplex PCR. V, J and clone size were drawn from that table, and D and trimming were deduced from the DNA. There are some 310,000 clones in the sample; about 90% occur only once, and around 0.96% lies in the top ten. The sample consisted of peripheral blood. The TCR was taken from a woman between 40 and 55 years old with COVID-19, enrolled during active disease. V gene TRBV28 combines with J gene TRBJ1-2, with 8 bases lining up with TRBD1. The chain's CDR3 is CASSWTGIYGYTF. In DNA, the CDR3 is TGTGCCAGCAGTTGGACAGGGATCTATGGCTACACCTTC.